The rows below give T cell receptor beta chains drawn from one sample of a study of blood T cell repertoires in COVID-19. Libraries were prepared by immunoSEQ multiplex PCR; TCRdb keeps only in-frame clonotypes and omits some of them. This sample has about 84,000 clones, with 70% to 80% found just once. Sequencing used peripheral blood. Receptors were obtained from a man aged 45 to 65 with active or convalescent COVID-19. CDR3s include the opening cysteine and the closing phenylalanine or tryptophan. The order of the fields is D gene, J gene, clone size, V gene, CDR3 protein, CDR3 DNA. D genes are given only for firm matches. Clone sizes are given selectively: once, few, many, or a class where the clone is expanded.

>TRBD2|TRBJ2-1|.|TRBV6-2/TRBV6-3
CASSYSTLSGGTYNEQFF
TGTGCCAGCAGTTACTCCACCTTGAGCGGGGGCACCTACAATGAGCAGTTCTTC
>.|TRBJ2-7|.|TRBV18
CASSPSLGDEQYF
TGTGCCAGCTCACCGTCTCTAGGGGACGAGCAGTACTTC
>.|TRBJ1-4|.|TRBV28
CASSLWEQGRGEKLFF
TGTGCCAGCAGTTTATGGGAACAGGGACGGGGTGAAAAACTGTTTTTT
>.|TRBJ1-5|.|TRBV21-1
CASSKVGRQPQHF
TGTGCCAGCAGCAAAGTAGGGAGGCAGCCCCAGCATTTT
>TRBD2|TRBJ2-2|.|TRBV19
CASRPPQRGAGELFF
TGTGCCAGTAGACCCCCCCAGCGGGGGGCCGGGGAGCTGTTTTTT
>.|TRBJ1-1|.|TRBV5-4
CASSIRQSTEAFF
TGTGCCAGCAGCATACGACAGAGCACTGAAGCTTTCTTT
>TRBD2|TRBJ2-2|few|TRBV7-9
CASSDSGRAGGTGELFF
TGTGCCAGCAGCGATTCGGGGAGAGCGGGGGGCACCGGGGAGCTGTTTTTT
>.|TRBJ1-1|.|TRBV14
CASSRFGTGQGEAFF
TGTGCCAGCAGCCGATTTGGCACAGGGCAAGGTGAAGCTTTCTTT
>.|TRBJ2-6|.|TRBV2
CASTPGRGSGANVLTF
TGTGCCAGCACCCCCGGCAGGGGATCAGGGGCCAACGTCCTGACTTTC
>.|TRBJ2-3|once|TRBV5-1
CASSARAGSLTDTQYF
TGCGCCAGCAGTGCGCGGGCGGGGAGCCTCACAGATACGCAGTATTTT
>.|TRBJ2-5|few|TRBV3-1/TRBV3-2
CASSQGTRGTQYF
TGTGCCAGCAGCCAAGGTACGAGAGGGACCCAGTACTTC
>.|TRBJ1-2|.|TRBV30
CAWDGGNYGYTF
TGTGCCTGGGACGGGGGGAACTATGGCTACACCTTC
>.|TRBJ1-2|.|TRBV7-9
CASSLAGRGELALYGYTF
TGTGCCAGCAGCTTAGCGGGCCGGGGAGAATTGGCCCTCTATGGCTACACCTTC
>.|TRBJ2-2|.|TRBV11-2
CASSLYRASGELFF
TGTGCCAGCAGCCTCTACAGGGCATCCGGGGAGCTGTTTTTT
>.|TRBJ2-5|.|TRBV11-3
CASSGNFGETQYF
TGTGCCAGCAGCGGAAATTTCGGGGAGACCCAGTACTTC
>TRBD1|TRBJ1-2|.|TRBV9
CASSRSGTEYGYTF
TGTGCCAGCAGCCGATCGGGGACAGAGTATGGCTACACCTTC
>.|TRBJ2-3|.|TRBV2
CASSELSIDTQYF
TGTGCCAGCAGTGAATTGAGTATAGATACGCAGTATTTT